One and the same sample provided the 4 T cell receptor beta chains below, sequenced in a study of chemoradiotherapy in HPV16-positive cancers. The table came from immunoSEQ multiplex PCR; TCRdb's copy has only in-frame clones and leaves some out. The profile shows over 20,000 clones, roughly nine tenths of them singletons. This specimen consisted of blood, obtained from a patient who underwent chemoradiotherapy. The receptors stem from a human donor with HPV-associated anogenital cancer.

V gene TRBV7-9 combines with J gene TRBJ2-7, with TRBD2 matching over 10 bases. The CDR3 length is 15 residues. Per germline, CDR1 SEHNR and CDR2 FQNEAQ (reference sequence). Trimming removed 5 bases from V and 3 bases from J; junction bases left unmatched: 7. The CDR3 loop reads CASSAPGTSDYEQYF. DNA of the CDR3: TGTGCCAGCAGCGCCCCCGGGACTAGCGACTACGAGCAGTACTTC.

The chain uses TRBV9 and TRBJ1-1; D might be TRBD1 (5 bases). Germline V gene sequence: CDR1 SGDLS, CDR2 YYNGEE. This CDR3 spans 15 amino acids. The V end lost 2 bases, the J end lost 3 bases, and 14 bases lay between the germline ends. The CDR3 DNA reads as TGTGCCAGCAGCGTTGACACAGGCACCTACACTGAAGCTTTCTTT. It yields the protein CASSVDTGTYTEAFF.

This rearrangement joins TRBV7-6 to TRBJ2-1; maybe TRBD2 (6 bases). CDR3 length: 16 residues. CDR1 is SGHVS, CDR2 FNYEAQ, per germline. Trimming shortened V by 5 bases and J by 5 bases, and 19 bases separated the two germline ends. The CDR3 loop reads CASSPRSGGSHNEQFF. The CDR3 nucleotides are TGTGCCAGCAGCCCGAGGTCCGGGGGTTCACACAATGAGCAGTTCTTC.

The chain carries TRBV6-4 and TRBJ2-2; tentative D call: TRBD1 (6 bases). Germline CDR1 and CDR2: MRHNA and SNTAGT. The V and J ends lost 5 bases and 2 bases respectively, with 12 bases between them. This CDR3 has 15 residues. The CDR3 bases are TGTGCCAGCAGTTCACAGGGTCTCAACACCGGGGAGCTGTTTTTT. It yields the protein CASSSQGLNTGELFF.